This TCR beta chain was found in a study of T cells in Graves' hyperthyroidism and ophthalmopathy. Pregnant or lactating patients were excluded, as were those with uncontrolled infection or other autoimmune disease. The germline gives CDR1 SNHLY, CDR2 FYNNEI. This CDR3 contains 15 residues. The J segment lost 8 bases and the V segment lost 1 base, leaving 6 bases of the junction unmatched. RNA transcripts gave rise to amplified TCR beta CDR3 regions. First-round RT-PCR of the TCR CDR3 relied on the HTBI primer set. TCRdb reanalysed the multiplex PCR reads using MiXCR and keeps one entry per CDR3 protein. Of under 750,000 distinct CDR3 sequences detected, about 17% appear once; the ten largest clones hold around 15%.

This chain uses TRBV2 with TRBJ2-1, with 9 bases fitting TRBD2. The source of this sequence is a woman aged 45-65 years with Graves' hyperthyroidism that later progressed to Graves' ophthalmopathy. The specimen was blood. CDR3 DNA: TGTGCCAGCAGTGAAGAAGGCGGGGGGGCATATGAGCAGTTCTTC. Translation: CASSEEGGGAYEQFF.